The 18 T cell receptor beta chains in this list originate from one sample, sequenced in a study of cytomegalovirus exposure and HLA in healthy donors. Libraries were prepared by immunoSEQ multiplex PCR; TCRdb keeps only in-frame clonotypes and omits some of them. The sample shows 120,000 to 150,000 clones, around 90% of them seen only once. The sample consisted of PBMCs. The receptors originated from a man aged 18 to 29 in good health and CMV-seropositive.

This clone was detected only a few times. The chain employs TRBV28 and TRBJ1-6; D may be TRBD1 (6 bases). Deletions cut 6 bases from V and 14 bases from J, with 17 bases between. Per germline, CDR1 MDHEN and CDR2 SYDVKM. The CDR3 is made up of 13 amino acids. The CDR3 reads CASRPDRPSALHF. The CDR3, as DNA: TGTGCCAGCAGGCCGGACAGACCCTCGGCCCTCCACTTT. Full variable domain (rest looked up from reference TRBV28 and TRBJ1-6): DVKVTQSSRYLVKRTGEKVFLECVQDMDHENMFWYRQDPGLGLRLIYFSYDVKMKEKGDIPEGYSVSREKKERFSLILESASTNQTSMYLCASRPDRPSALHFGNGTRLTVT.

The count of this clone is one. This chain uses TRBV13 with TRBJ2-2; 8 bases agree with TRBD2. V lost 7 bases and J lost 4; bases outside the gene matches: 11. The CDR3 has 16 amino acids. Germline-derived CDR1 and CDR2 are PRHDT and FYEKMQ (reference sequence). Here the CDR3 reads CASTASGGAGTGELFF. The CDR3 DNA reads TGTGCCAGCACCGCCTCCGGGGGGGCGGGCACCGGGGAGCTGTTTTTT.

V and J are TRBV6-5 and TRBJ1-2, with D perhaps TRBD1 (6 bases). Between the trimmed V and J ends, which lost 5 bases and 8 bases, there was a span of 15 bases. The V gene's germline CDR1 is MNHEY and CDR2 SVGAGI. The CDR3 has 13 amino acids. CDR3 nucleotide sequence: TGTGCCAGCAGTGTAGGGACATCTGGGGGCTACACCTTC. Translating it yields CASSVGTSGGYTF.

This chain joins TRBV19 and TRBJ1-5; a possible D gene is TRBD1 (6 bases). This CDR3 has 16 amino acids. Germline CDR1 reads LNHDA; CDR2 reads SQIVND (reference sequence). V shed 2 bases and J shed 7 bases, with 18 bases lying between them. CDR3 nucleotides: TGTGCCAGTAGTATACTCCCCGGACAGCGGGGACAGCCCCAGCATTTT. The encoded protein is CASSILPGQRGQPQHF.

CDR3 region: CASSYLEAGKETQYF. DNA of the CDR3: TGTGCCAGCAGTTACCTTGAGGCGGGAAAAGAGACCCAGTACTTC. The rearrangement links TRBV6-5 to TRBJ2-5; a possible D gene is TRBD2 (6 bases). CDR1 and CDR2 (germline): MNHEY, SVGAGI. This CDR3 contains 15 residues. Trimming removed 2 bases at V and 3 bases at J, with 13 bases between.

The J gene is TRBJ1-5, the V gene TRBV18; maybe TRBD1 (6 bases). Germline CDR1 KGHSH, CDR2 LQKENI. This CDR3 is built from 15 residues. Trimming pared 2 bases from V and 3 bases from J, leaving 11 bases between. The chain's CDR3 is CASSPLGQSNQPQHF. The CDR3 nucleotides are TGTGCCAGCTCACCATTAGGACAGTCCAATCAGCCCCAGCATTTT.

The chain carries TRBV7-2 and TRBJ1-3, with D tentatively TRBD1 (6 bases). This CDR3 has 16 amino acids. Deletions cut 5 bases from V and 5 bases from J, with 19 bases between. Germline V CDR1 and CDR2: SGHTA, FQGNSA. The CDR3 DNA reads TGTGCCAGCAGCCCCTTAGGGCAGGGGCTGCGAAACACCATATATTTT. Its protein is CASSPLGQGLRNTIYF.

The chain uses TRBV6-1 and TRBJ2-7; D may be TRBD1 (5 bases). The V gene lost 8 bases and the J gene lost 0 bases, with 5 bases spanning the gap. Germline CDR1 is MNHNS and CDR2 is SASEGT. CDR3 length: 11 residues. CDR3 residues: CASDSSYEQYF. The CDR3, as DNA: TGTGCCAGCGACAGCTCCTACGAGCAGTACTTC.

This chain links TRBV6-4 with TRBJ2-2; no firm D call. From germline, CDR1 is MRHNA and CDR2 SNTAGT. Trimming took 5 bases from V and 5 from J, leaving 9 bases between them. The CDR3 is 13 amino acids. The CDR3, as DNA: TGTGCCAGCAGTTTACGAGAAACCGGGGAGCTGTTTTTT. It specifies CASSLRETGELFF.

A few counts support this clone. The chain links TRBV14 to TRBJ2-7, with 7 positions matching TRBD2. Germline CDR1 and CDR2: SGHDN and FVKESK. Trimming at V came to 4 bases and at J to 2 bases, leaving 8 bases not matched to a gene. CDR3 length equals 15 residues. The CDR3 region is CASSPLLATTYEQYF. DNA of the CDR3: TGTGCCAGCAGCCCTTTACTAGCGACTACCTACGAGCAGTACTTC. The whole variable domain, remainder taken from reference TRBV14 and TRBJ2-7, is EAGVTQFPSHSVIEKGQTVTLRCDPISGHDNLYWYRRVMGKEIKFLLHFVKESKQDESGMPNNRFLAERTGGTYSTLKVQPAELEDSGVYFCASSPLLATTYEQYFGPGTRLTVT.

The chain uses TRBV6-5 and TRBJ1-1, with 7 bases fitting TRBD1. Germline V gene lookup returns CDR1 MNHEY and CDR2 SVGAGI. The junction had 10 bases not matched to a gene; V was cut back by 6 bases and J by 6 bases. There are 14 residues in the CDR3. CDR3 bases: TGTGCCAGCAGCCTCTACCGACAGGGCTCTGAAGCTTTCTTT. Protein: CASSLYRQGSEAFF.

The chain joins TRBV5-1 to TRBJ2-1; possibly TRBD2 for D (6 bases). The CDR3 extends over 14 amino acids. Germline V lookup: CDR1 SGHRS, CDR2 YFSETQ. The V end lost 3 bases, the J end lost 2 bases, and 9 bases lay between the germline ends. The DNA of the CDR3 is TGCGCCAGCAGCTGGGGGGTTACCTACAATGAGCAGTTCTTC. Translation: CASSWGVTYNEQFF. The whole variable domain, filled in from reference TRBV5-1 and TRBJ2-1, reads KAGVTQTPRYLIKTRGQQVTLSCSPISGHRSVSWYQQTPGQGLQFLFEYFSETQRNKGNFPGRFSGRQFSNSRSEMNVSTLELGDSALYLCASSWGVTYNEQFFGPGTRLTVL.

CDR3 protein: CASSAFKGGDKEQYF. The CDR3 DNA follows: TGTGCCAGCAGTGCTTTCAAGGGGGGGGATAAGGAGCAGTACTTC. The chain combines TRBV6-1 with TRBJ2-7, with a possible D match to TRBD2 (7 bases). Germline CDR1 is MNHNS and CDR2 is SASEGT. This CDR3 is 15 amino acids long. V was cut by 4 bases and J by 7 bases, with 20 bases left in between.

The rearrangement joins TRBV7-9 to TRBJ2-7, with D maybe TRBD2 (6 bases). CDR3 size: 15 residues. CDR1 and CDR2 from the germline V gene are SEHNR and FQNEAQ (reference sequence). V lost 8 bases and J 5 bases, leaving 22 bases between the germline ends. CDR3 loop: CASGELAGYKNEQYF. In DNA form, the CDR3 reads TGTGCCAGCGGAGAGCTGGCGGGATACAAGAACGAGCAGTACTTC.

The rearrangement links TRBV29-1 to TRBJ1-2; 10 bases map to TRBD1. CDR3 length: 16 amino acids. CDR1 is SQVTM, CDR2 ANQGSEA, per germline. V shed 5 bases and J 4 bases; nucleotides not matched to a gene: 13. The CDR3 bases are TGCAGCGTTCACCGGGACAGGGGAGGGCGGGTCTATGGCTACACCTTC. It codes for CSVHRDRGGRVYGYTF.

The CDR3: CASSYRGQYSNQPQHF. The CDR3 DNA reads as TGTGCCAGCAGTTATAGAGGACAGTATAGCAATCAGCCCCAGCATTTT. The chain carries TRBV28 and TRBJ1-5; possible D gene TRBD1, 6 bases. CDR1 is MDHEN, CDR2 SYDVKM, per germline. The CDR3 is 16 amino acids. The ends were cut back, 4 bases at V and 0 bases at J, with 13 bases in the middle.

The gene calls are TRBV5-1 and TRBJ2-7; TRBD2 matches at 10 bases. CDR1 and CDR2 (germline): SGHRS, YFSETQ. The ends lost 9 bases at V and 6 bases at J; junction bases unmatched: 6. This CDR3 has 12 residues. CDR3 sequence reads: CAKPGLAIEQYF. The CDR3 bases are TGCGCCAAGCCGGGACTAGCGATCGAGCAGTACTTC.

This chain joins TRBV28 and TRBJ1-6; D not resolved. In germline, CDR1 is MDHEN, CDR2 SYDVKM. The CDR3 length is 14 residues. V was cut by 4 bases and J by 6 bases, with 10 bases left in between. CDR3 loop: CASSSGVSNSPLHF. CDR3 DNA: TGTGCCAGCAGTTCCGGGGTGAGTAATTCACCCCTCCACTTT.